This T cell receptor beta chain originates from a study of shared clonotypes between healthy human individuals. CDR3 length: 13 amino acids. Germline V gives CDR1 SGHVS, CDR2 FQNEAQ. V was trimmed by 3 bases and J by 11 bases, leaving 16 bases between them. Some clones are missing from TCRdb's copy, which holds only in-frame ones; the method was immunoSEQ multiplex PCR. The sample yields hundreds of thousands of clones, around 79% seen once. Sequences were obtained from PBMCs. V gene TRBV7-8 combines with J gene TRBJ1-1, with D unclear. The clonotype originates from a woman between 35 and 50 years old in good health. Some clones in this sample may be carry-over from other donors' samples. CDR3 region: CASSFSLDGWAFF. The CDR3 nucleotides are TGTGCCAGCAGCTTCTCCCTCGACGGATGGGCTTTCTTT. The full variable domain, its missing parts supplied by reference TRBV7-8 and TRBJ1-1, is GAGVSQSPRYKVAKRGQDVALRCDPISGHVSLFWYQQALGQGPEFLTYFQNEAQLDKSGLPSDRFFAERPEGSVSTLKIQRTQQEDSAVYLCASSFSLDGWAFFGQGTRLTVV.